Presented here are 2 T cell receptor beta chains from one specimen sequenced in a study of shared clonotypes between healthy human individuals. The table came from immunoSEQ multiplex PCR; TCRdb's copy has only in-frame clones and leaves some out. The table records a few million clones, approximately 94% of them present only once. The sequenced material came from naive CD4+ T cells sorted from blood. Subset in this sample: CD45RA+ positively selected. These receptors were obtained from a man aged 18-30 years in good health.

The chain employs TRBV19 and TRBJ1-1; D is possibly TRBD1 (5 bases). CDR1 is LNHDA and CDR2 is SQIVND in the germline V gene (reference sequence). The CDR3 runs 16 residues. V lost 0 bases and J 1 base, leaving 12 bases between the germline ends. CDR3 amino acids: CASSIDRRQGNTEAFF. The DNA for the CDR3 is TGTGCCAGTAGTATAGATAGGCGCCAGGGGAACACTGAAGCTTTCTTT.

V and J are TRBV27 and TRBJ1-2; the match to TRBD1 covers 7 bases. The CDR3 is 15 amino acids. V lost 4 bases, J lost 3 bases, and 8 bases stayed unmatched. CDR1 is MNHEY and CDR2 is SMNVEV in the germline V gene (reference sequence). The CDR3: CASSSRDRSYYGYTF. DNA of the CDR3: TGTGCCAGCAGTTCCAGGGACAGAAGCTACTATGGCTACACCTTC.